This T cell receptor beta chain was profiled in a study of control samples from healthy donors and cancer patients. The CDR3 is 12 residues long. V was trimmed by 3 bases and J by 6 bases, leaving 12 bases between them. In germline, CDR1 is DFQATT, CDR2 SNEGSKA (reference sequence). TCRdb's copy holds only in-frame clones and misses some; the assay was immunoSEQ multiplex PCR. The repertoire holds roughly 14,000 clones, roughly 80% seen once, with about 15% in the top ten. The TCR was taken from a female donor with lung cancer. The J gene is TRBJ2-7, the V gene TRBV20-1; weak D call: TRBD2 (6 bases). Sequencing input: formalin-fixed, paraffin-embedded tissue. CDR3 sequence reads: CSASGGFSEQYF. CDR3 DNA sequence: TGCAGTGCTAGTGGAGGGTTCAGCGAGCAGTACTTC.